This TCR beta chain was found in a study of blood T cell repertoires in COVID-19. Looking at the study overall: Sites in the United States, Italy and Spain provided acute and convalescent COVID-19 samples.

CDR1 is MRHNA, CDR2 SNTAGT, per germline. The CDR3 sequence is 14 residues long. Trimming cost V 2 bases and J 6 bases, with 10 bases left between them. The table came from immunoSEQ multiplex PCR; TCRdb's copy has only in-frame clones and leaves some out. The repertoire holds a few hundred thousand clones, with 75% to 90% as singletons. The sequencing sample was made of peripheral blood. The chain couples TRBV6-4 to TRBJ1-4; D possibly corresponds to TRBD1 (6 bases). The receptor was isolated from a woman aged 18-35 years with acute or convalescent COVID-19. The CDR3 region is CASSDVEGDEKLFF. For the CDR3, the DNA is TGTGCCAGCAGTGACGTAGAGGGGGATGAAAAACTGTTTTTT.